A single sample is the source of the 28 T cell receptor beta chains below, sequenced in a study of T cell repertoires in cytomegalovirus infection. MiXCR, run by TCRdb on the reads, gives a single entry per CDR3 protein. The sample shows some 500,000 distinct CDR3 sequences, roughly 43% of them seen only once. Antigen specificity for these receptors is unknown. The sample here was cultured PBMCs, taken from culture after CMV antigen stimulation. The receptors come from a human donor in good health (CMV status not recorded). Some clones in this sample may be carry-over from other donors' samples.

CDR3 DNA: TGTGCCAGCAGCTTTTGGGGGCAAGGAACTAATGAAAAACTGTTTTTT. It yields the protein CASSFWGQGTNEKLFF. The chain couples TRBV7-9 to TRBJ1-4; TRBD1 is a possible D gene (6 bases). The germline V gene encodes CDR1 SEHNR and CDR2 FQNEAQ (reference sequence). Deletions cut 3 bases from V and 1 base from J, with 12 bases between. This CDR3 spans 16 amino acids.

The chain carries TRBV5-6 and TRBJ1-2; D gene unclear. The CDR3 totals 14 residues. Germline lookup yields CDR1 SGHDT and CDR2 YYEEEE. The V gene lost 0 bases and the J gene lost 4 bases, with 10 bases spanning the gap. The CDR3, as DNA: TGTGCCAGCAGCTTGGGCAGGCATATCTATGGCTACACCTTC. Protein product: CASSLGRHIYGYTF. The variable domain in full, completed from reference TRBV5-6 and TRBJ1-2, reads DAGVTQSPTHLIKTRGQQVTLRCSPKSGHDTVSWYQQALGQGPQFIFQYYEEEERQRGNFPDRFSGHQFPNYSSELNVNALLLGDSALYLCASSLGRHIYGYTFGSGTRLTVV.

The chain links TRBV24-1 to TRBJ2-1; D might be TRBD2 (5 bases). Trimming cost V 5 bases and J 0 bases, with 13 bases left between them. Germline V lookup: CDR1 KGHDR, CDR2 SFDVKD. The CDR3 has 16 residues. CDR3 DNA sequence: TGTGCCACCAGTGGGCCCGAAGGGAGCTCCTACAATGAGCAGTTCTTC. Its protein is CATSGPEGSSYNEQFF.

This sequence joins TRBV2 and TRBJ1-2, with TRBD1 as a possible D gene (5 bases). The CDR3 consists of 15 residues. Germline V gene sequence: CDR1 SNHLY, CDR2 FYNNEI. Trimming cost V 3 bases and J 5 bases, with 16 bases left between them. CDR3 amino acids: CASSDSEAGRYGYTF. The CDR3 bases are TGTGCCAGCAGTGATTCTGAGGCGGGGCGGTATGGCTACACCTTC. Full variable domain (missing parts from reference TRBV2 and TRBJ1-2): EPEVTQTPSHQVTQMGQEVILRCVPISNHLYFYWYRQILGQKVEFLVSFYNNEISEKSEIFDDQFSVERPDGSNFTLKIRSTKLEDSAMYFCASSDSEAGRYGYTFGSGTRLTVV.

The rearrangement uses TRBV6-5 and TRBJ2-2, with 13 nucleotides matching TRBD2. CDR1 is MNHEY and CDR2 is SVGAGI in the germline V gene. Trimming at V came to 6 bases and at J to 3 bases, leaving 7 bases not matched to a gene. The CDR3 is 17 amino acids. CDR3 DNA sequence: TGTGCCAGCAGCCTACTAGGACTAGCGGGAGACACCGGGGAGCTGTTTTTT. The encoded protein is CASSLLGLAGDTGELFF.

The V and J genes are TRBV12-3 or TRBV12-4 and TRBJ1-2; unclear D gene. The CDR3 runs 15 residues. Trimming shortened V by 8 bases and J by 3 bases, and 19 bases separated the two germline ends. CDR3 DNA: TGTGCCAGCTTCCATTGGGAAGGGCGCGACTATGGCTACACCTTC. It specifies CASFHWEGRDYGYTF.

This clonotype has just a few counts. The rearrangement links TRBV7-2 to TRBJ2-1; D might be TRBD1 or TRBD2, each matching 5 bases. CDR1 SGHTA and CDR2 FQGNSA come from the germline V gene. Trimming cost V 5 bases and J 4 bases, with 9 bases left between them. This CDR3 comprises 13 residues. CDR3: CASSPGRYNEQFF. The CDR3 DNA follows: TGTGCCAGCAGCCCGGGACGGTACAATGAGCAGTTCTTC.

This clonotype was recorded a few times. V and J are TRBV6-4 and TRBJ2-3; D ambiguous. Per germline, CDR1 MRHNA and CDR2 SNTAGT. This CDR3 is built from 11 residues. The V end was cut by 8 bases, the J end by 6 bases, with 9 bases between. The CDR3 DNA reads as TGTGCCAGCCGTCAAGGTGATACGCAGTATTTT. This encodes CASRQGDTQYF.

The chain joins TRBV7-9 to TRBJ1-5; 10 nucleotides align to TRBD1. Germline CDR1 is SEHNR and CDR2 is FQNEAQ (reference sequence). CDR3 length equals 14 residues. The V segment lost 5 bases and the J segment 6 bases; nucleotides outside the gene matches: 4. CDR3 protein: CASSRQGAGQPQHF. DNA of the CDR3: TGTGCCAGCAGCCGACAGGGGGCGGGTCAGCCCCAGCATTTT.

The rearrangement joins TRBV19 to TRBJ1-6; D not certain. The V and J ends lost 6 bases and 0 bases respectively, with 6 bases between them. This CDR3 has 14 residues. Germline CDR1 and CDR2: LNHDA and SQIVND (reference sequence). The CDR3 DNA sequence: TGTGCCAGTAGCCAGAGCTCCTATAATTCACCCCTCCACTTT. It encodes CASSQSSYNSPLHF. Using reference TRBV19 and TRBJ1-6 for the parts outside the CDR3, the full variable domain is DGGITQSPKYLFRKEGQNVTLSCEQNLNHDAMYWYRQDPGQGLRLIYYSQIVNDFQKGDIAEGYSVSREKKESFPLTVTSAQKNPTAFYLCASSQSSYNSPLHFGNGTRLTVT.

This chain uses TRBV4-3 with TRBJ1-1; tentatively, D is TRBD1 (5 bases). Germline V lookup: CDR1 LGHNA, CDR2 YSLEER. V was trimmed by 5 bases and J by 2 bases, leaving 9 bases between them. CDR3 length equals 13 residues. This CDR3 reads CASSEGRNTEAFF. In DNA form, the CDR3 reads TGCGCCAGCAGCGAGGGACGAAACACTGAAGCTTTCTTT.

The sample holds one count of this clonotype. V usage is TRBV4-3 and J usage is TRBJ2-7; D tentatively fits TRBD1 or TRBD2 (5 bases each). From germline, CDR1 is LGHNA and CDR2 YSLEER. This CDR3 is built from 15 residues. V was clipped by 0 bases and J by 6 bases, with 15 bases between them. CDR3 sequence reads: CASSQDGTPISEQYF. CDR3 nucleotide sequence: TGCGCCAGCAGCCAAGATGGGACGCCGATAAGCGAGCAGTACTTC.

CDR3 DNA sequence: TGTGCCGGCGGCTTAAGCGCTGGCGGGGGCGGGGGGGGGGCCTACGAGCAGTACTTC. This sequence encodes CAGGLSAGGGGGGAYEQYF. This chain links TRBV7-2 with TRBJ2-7; TRBD2 aligns across 9 bases. With 11 bases clipped from V and 2 bases from J, the junction kept 25 bases outside the gene matches. The CDR3 length is 19 residues. Germline CDR1 is SGHTA and CDR2 is FQGNSA.

The V gene is TRBV6-2 or TRBV6-3, the J gene TRBJ1-1; 7 bases map to TRBD1. This CDR3 is built from 18 residues. Germline-derived CDR1 and CDR2 are MNHEY and SVGEGT. The junction had 14 bases not matched to a gene; V was cut back by 2 bases and J by 2 bases. This CDR3 reads CASSYAVGDSLSNTEAFF. CDR3 nucleotides: TGTGCCAGCAGTTACGCAGTTGGGGACAGCCTCTCTAACACTGAAGCTTTCTTT.

On this clonotype: At one boundary the junction diverges from the germline segment, which might be a read error. The genes are TRBV5-1 and TRBJ1-3; tentatively, D is TRBD1 (6 bases). This CDR3 region has 9 residues. Looked up from germline, CDR1 is SGHRS and CDR2 is YFSETQ. Here the CDR3 reads CASGGEFWF. For the CDR3, the DNA is TGCGCCAGCGGGGGCGAATTTTGGTTT.

The chain recombines TRBV7-6 with TRBJ2-5, with TRBD2 matching 8 bases. The V gene end was trimmed by 4 bases and the J gene end by 5 bases; junction bases not matched to a gene: 15. This CDR3 comprises 17 residues. Germline V gene lookup returns CDR1 SGHVS and CDR2 FNYEAQ. The CDR3 sequence: CASSSPWRREGGETQYF. The CDR3, as DNA: TGTGCCAGCAGCTCGCCGTGGCGACGGGAGGGGGGGGAGACCCAGTACTTC.

There are a few counts of this clonotype. The CDR3 coding sequence is TGTGCCAGCAGGGCCGGGACACGAAATTCACCCCTCCACTTT. Its translation: CASRAGTRNSPLHF. This chain connects TRBV12-3 or TRBV12-4 to TRBJ1-6; possibly TRBD1 for D (6 bases). This CDR3 spans 14 amino acids. Trimming took 6 bases from V and 7 from J, leaving 13 bases between them.

This clonotype was observed a handful of times. The chain uses TRBV5-1 and TRBJ1-5; no firm D call. CDR3 length: 19 residues. The V gene lost 0 bases and the J gene lost 0 bases, with 19 bases spanning the gap. CDR1 is SGHRS and CDR2 is YFSETQ in the germline V gene. The CDR3 is CASSLEYFQASNSNQPQHF. CDR3 nucleotide sequence: TGCGCCAGCAGCTTGGAATATTTCCAGGCTTCTAATAGCAATCAGCCCCAGCATTTT.

The sample holds a few counts of this clonotype. The genes are TRBV7-2 and TRBJ2-7; TRBD2 matches 14 bases. The CDR3 consists of 16 residues. Germline loops: CDR1 SGHTA, CDR2 FQGNSA. V shed 6 bases, J shed 10 bases, and the junction held 14 bases outside the gene matches. For the CDR3, the DNA is TGTGCCAGCAGTCTAAACGAACCGGGACTAGCGGGAGATCAGTACTTC. It is translated as CASSLNEPGLAGDQYF.

This clonotype was observed a few times. The rearrangement links TRBV19 to TRBJ2-7; 7 bases agree with TRBD1. The CDR3 contains 14 residues. Losses at the gene ends were 4 bases for V and 0 bases for J; bases not matched to a gene: 3. Germline V CDR1 and CDR2: LNHDA, SQIVND (reference sequence). The CDR3, as DNA: TGTGCCAGTAGTACACAGGGGATCTCCTACGAGCAGTACTTC. Translating it yields CASSTQGISYEQYF. Variable domain in full (rest from reference TRBV19 and TRBJ2-7): DGGITQSPKYLFRKEGQNVTLSCEQNLNHDAMYWYRQDPGQGLRLIYYSQIVNDFQKGDIAEGYSVSREKKESFPLTVTSAQKNPTAFYLCASSTQGISYEQYFGPGTRLTVT.

V is TRBV12-3 or TRBV12-4 and J is TRBJ1-5; possible D gene TRBD1, 5 bases. V was pared by 5 bases and J by 11 bases, with 19 bases between. The CDR3 sequence is 14 residues long. CDR3 amino acids: CASSPAVAVRAQHF. For the CDR3, the DNA is TGTGCCAGCAGTCCCGCGGTTGCGGTCAGGGCCCAGCATTTT.

CDR3 protein: CASSPQTRTDTQYF. The CDR3 DNA follows: TGTGCCAGCTCACCACAGACACGCACAGATACGCAGTATTTT. V gene TRBV18 combines with J gene TRBJ2-3, with no clear D. CDR1 is KGHSH and CDR2 is LQKENI in the germline V gene. The CDR3 has 14 residues. The V end lost 1 base, the J end lost 1 base, and 6 bases lay between the germline ends.

V usage is TRBV12-3 or TRBV12-4 and J usage is TRBJ1-1; 8 nucleotides match TRBD1. This CDR3 is 14 amino acids long. The J segment lost 5 bases and the V segment lost 5 bases, leaving 7 bases of the junction unmatched. The CDR3 DNA reads as TGTGCCAGCAGTCCGGACAGGGTTTTAACTGAAGCTTTCTTT. As protein: CASSPDRVLTEAFF.

This chain uses TRBV9 with TRBJ2-1, with 13 bases aligning to TRBD2. The V gene end was trimmed by 4 bases and the J gene end by 4 bases; junction bases not matched to a gene: 5. There are 16 residues in the CDR3. From germline, CDR1 is SGDLS and CDR2 YYNGEE. CDR3 in DNA: TGTGCCAGCAGCCGGACTAGCGGGAGTTGGTACAATGAGCAGTTCTTC. Protein sequence: CASSRTSGSWYNEQFF.

The gene calls are TRBV12-3 or TRBV12-4 and TRBJ2-7; 7 positions match TRBD2. This CDR3 is 15 amino acids long. The V gene end was trimmed by 2 bases and the J gene end by 3 bases; junction bases not matched to a gene: 7. DNA for the CDR3: TGTGCCAGCAGTTTATTCGGCGGGGGATTCTACGAGCAGTACTTC. It encodes CASSLFGGGFYEQYF.

The chain employs TRBV20-1 and TRBJ1-2, with D tentatively TRBD1 (5 bases). The V and J ends lost 6 bases and 8 bases respectively, with 16 bases between them. Germline CDR1 reads DFQATT; CDR2 reads SNEGSKA (reference sequence). The CDR3 covers 12 residues. The chain's CDR3 is CSAPPGQGGYTF. The CDR3 DNA reads as TGCAGTGCACCGCCGGGGCAAGGGGGCTACACCTTC.

The V and J genes are TRBV27 and TRBJ2-1; a weak D match, TRBD1 (6 bases). The V and J ends lost 2 bases and 16 bases respectively, with 15 bases between them. Germline assignment: CDR1 MNHEY and CDR2 SMNVEV (reference sequence). The CDR3 has 12 residues. CDR3 amino acids: CASSLGRDMQFF. In DNA form, the CDR3 reads TGTGCCAGCAGTTTAGGCAGGGACATGCAATTCTTC.

Ten or more counts support this clonotype. V is TRBV11-2 and J is TRBJ2-2; 7 positions agree with TRBD1. The CDR3 covers 18 residues. Trimming cost V 2 bases and J 1 base; bases outside gene matches: 10. Germline-derived CDR1 and CDR2 are SGHAT and FQNNGV. The CDR3 sequence: CASSLNGVDRVNTGELFF. The DNA of the CDR3 is TGTGCCAGCAGCTTAAACGGGGTCGACAGGGTGAACACCGGGGAGCTGTTTTTT.